This is a list of T cell receptor beta chains from one sample in a study of CD8 T cells in Susac syndrome. Each CDR3 protein is one row after TCRdb ran MiXCR on the immunoSEQ multiplex PCR reads. The data hold about 210,000 distinct CDR3 sequences, with approximately 94% observed a single time. The sequencing input was CD4+ T cells from PBMCs. The receptors were sampled from a human donor with Susac syndrome. CDR3s include the opening cysteine and the closing phenylalanine or tryptophan. A D gene is named only where the DNA matches it firmly. The listing skips clone size in some rows; elsewhere it reads once, few, many or a size class.

>14|TRBV30|TRBD1|TRBJ1-2|NA
TGTGCCTGGAGTGTACTCAGGGGGGCGGCTGGCTACACCTTC
CAWSVLRGAAGYTF
>17|TRBV19|NA|TRBJ2-1|NA
TGTGCCAGTAGTCTAGGGTCGTTTAGCGTCCGGGGCAATGAGCAGTTCTTC
CASSLGSFSVRGNEQFF
>16|TRBV5-4|TRBD2|TRBJ2-5|NA
TGTGCCAGCAGCCCGCGGGTGCGGGGGGCGGAAGAGACCCAGTACTTC
CASSPRVRGAEETQYF
>16|TRBV5-1|NA|TRBJ2-7|NA
TGCGCCAGCAGCCCACTGGGGACTCTAATAAGCTACGAGCAGTACTTC
CASSPLGTLISYEQYF
>16|TRBV4-2|TRBD1|TRBJ2-5|NA
TGTGCCAGCAGCCAAGTTGGACAGGGGAGTCGGGAGACCCAGTACTTC
CASSQVGQGSRETQYF
>15|TRBV6-1|NA|TRBJ2-5|NA
TGTGCCAGCAGTGAAGGACCCGGCCCAGGGGTAACCCAGTACTTC
CASSEGPGPGVTQYF
>14|TRBV20-1|NA|TRBJ1-5|NA
TGCAGTGCTAGGGCCCGGGACCTCAATCAGCCCCAGCATTTT
CSARARDLNQPQHF
>17|TRBV5-6|NA|TRBJ2-7|NA
TGTGCCAGCAGCTTAATCGGTGTTGGAGTTGGATCCTACGAGCAGTACTTC
CASSLIGVGVGSYEQYF
>12|TRBV3-1|NA|TRBJ1-2|NA
TGTGCCAGCAGCCAAGATACTTCTGGCCACACCTTC
CASSQDTSGHTF
>13|TRBV20-1|NA|TRBJ2-7|once
TGCAGTGCCACGACAGGACCCTCCTACGAGCAGTACTTC
CSATTGPSYEQYF
>15|TRBV6-1|NA|TRBJ2-7|NA
TGTGCCAGCCAACCTTCGCCAGAGCCGACCTACGAGCAGTACTTC
CASQPSPEPTYEQYF
>12|TRBV28|NA|TRBJ1-2|once
TGTGCCAGCAGCCAAGGGTGGTCTGGCTACACCTTC
CASSQGWSGYTF
>15|TRBV13|NA|TRBJ2-3|NA
TGTGCCAGCAGTCAACGGACGCCCAGCACAGATACGCAGTATTTT
CASSQRTPSTDTQYF
>13|TRBV28|NA|TRBJ2-7|NA
TGTGCCAGCAGCCAGGGGGGGGACGACGAGCAGTACTTC
CASSQGGDDEQYF
>13|TRBV30|NA|TRBJ1-5|once
TGTGCCTGGAGTCCAGGATACAATCAGCCCCAGCATTTT
CAWSPGYNQPQHF
>15|TRBV30|TRBD2|TRBJ2-3|NA
TGTGCCTTAGCCAAGCGTCGGGGGGGCCCCGATACGCAGTATTTT
CALAKRRGGPDTQYF
>15|TRBV5-1|TRBD2|TRBJ2-1|NA
TGCGCCAGCAGCCCGGGGACTAGAGAGGAGTATGAGCAGTTCTTC
CASSPGTREEYEQFF
>12|TRBV12-3/TRBV12-4|NA|TRBJ2-5|NA
TGTGCCAGCAGTAGTCTCCGGGAGACCCAGTACTTC
CASSSLRETQYF
>15|TRBV7-8|NA|TRBJ2-5|NA
TGTGCCAGCAGCTTAAGATCGGGGGATGGAGAGACCCAGTACTTC
CASSLRSGDGETQYF
>14|TRBV19|TRBD1|TRBJ1-5|NA
TGTGCCAGTGCAGACGGACAGGGGCTTCAGCCCCAGCATTTT
CASADGQGLQPQHF
>12|TRBV20-1|NA|TRBJ2-3|NA
TGCAGTGCTAGAGAGGGGGGAGATACGCAGTATTTT
CSAREGGDTQYF
>15|TRBV23-1|NA|TRBJ1-1|NA
TGCGCCAGCAGGTTAGAGGGGAGGGTTAACACTGAAGCTTTCTTT
CASRLEGRVNTEAFF
>16|TRBV6-5|NA|TRBJ2-3|NA
TGTGCCAGCAGTTACTACAGGGCTCGAGGCACAGATACGCAGTATTTT
CASSYYRARGTDTQYF
>15|TRBV30|NA|TRBJ1-1|NA
TGTGCCTGGAGGGACCTCCGACGGAGGAACACTGAAGCTTTCTTT
CAWRDLRRRNTEAFF
>16|TRBV9|TRBD1|TRBJ1-4|once
TGTGCCAGCAGCGCCTCACAGGGGTATAATAGTGAAAAACTGTTTTTT
CASSASQGYNSEKLFF
>15|TRBV30|NA|TRBJ2-1|NA
TGTGCCTGGAGTGTAGGGGGGGGGCCTAACAATGAGCAGTTCTTC
CAWSVGGGPNNEQFF
>15|TRBV12-3/TRBV12-4|NA|TRBJ1-5|once
TGTGCCAGCAGCAGCCTAACGGGCAGCAATCAGCCCCAGCATTTT
CASSSLTGSNQPQHF
>15|TRBV3-1|NA|TRBJ2-3|NA
TGTGCCAGCAGCCAAGCGGGATACCTAGCAGATACGCAGTATTTT
CASSQAGYLADTQYF
>17|TRBV6-5|NA|TRBJ2-3|once
TGTGCCAGCAGTTACTCGGAGGCAGCCCTCAAGGCAGATACGCAGTATTTT
CASSYSEAALKADTQYF
>13|TRBV5-4|NA|TRBJ2-1|NA
TGTGCCAGCAGCCGTGGTTGGGGGAATGAGCAGTTCTTC
CASSRGWGNEQFF
>15|TRBV7-3|NA|TRBJ1-1|NA
TGTGCCAGCAGCTTAACGCGTCAGGGGATGGCTGAAGCTTTCTTT
CASSLTRQGMAEAFF
>16|TRBV9|TRBD1|TRBJ1-1|NA
TGTGCCAGCAGCGTAGAAGGGGGCGGAATGAACACTGAAGCTTTCTTT
CASSVEGGGMNTEAFF
>13|TRBV27|NA|TRBJ1-2|NA
TGTGCCAGCGGCAGGGGAAATGACTATGGCTACACCTTC
CASGRGNDYGYTF
>14|TRBV7-3|NA|TRBJ2-3|NA
TGTGCCAGCAGCTTAACCCTTTTCGCAGATACGCAGTATTTT
CASSLTLFADTQYF
>12|TRBV20-1|NA|TRBJ2-1|NA
TGCAGTGCTCCCGGGGCGGCAATGGGGCATTTCTTC
CSAPGAAMGHFF
>11|TRBV2|NA|TRBJ2-5|NA
TGTGCCAGCAGTGCACAGTGGGCCCAGTACTTC
CASSAQWAQYF
>14|TRBV19|NA|TRBJ2-7|NA
TGTGCCAGTAGTTCCCGGGGCCCGCTCTACGAGCAGTACTTC
CASSSRGPLYEQYF
>14|TRBV18|TRBD1|TRBJ2-7|NA
TGTGCCAGCTCGCGCAGGGACAGGGCAGGAGAGCAGTACTTC
CASSRRDRAGEQYF
>15|TRBV18|NA|TRBJ2-1|NA
TGTGCCAGCTCACCAACACAGGACAGTTACAATGAGCAGTTCTTC
CASSPTQDSYNEQFF
>14|TRBV12-3/TRBV12-4|TRBD2|TRBJ2-3|NA
TGTGCCAGCAGTCCTCGGGAGGGGTCAGATACGCAGTATTTT
CASSPREGSDTQYF
>16|TRBV6-5|TRBD2|TRBJ2-3|NA
TGTGCCAGCAGTTCACCCAGCGGGAGTAGCACAGATACGCAGTATTTT
CASSSPSGSSTDTQYF
>12|TRBV12-3/TRBV12-4|NA|TRBJ2-5|NA
TGTGCCAGCACCCCGACTGGAGAGACCCAGTACTTC
CASTPTGETQYF
>14|TRBV19|NA|TRBJ2-5|NA
TGTGCCAGTAGTATTGGGGCAGAAGGTCCAACCCAGTACTTC
CASSIGAEGPTQYF
>13|TRBV6-5|TRBD1|TRBJ2-7|once
TGTGCCAGCACCGGGACAGCAACCTACGAGCAGTACTTC
CASTGTATYEQYF
>14|TRBV6-6|NA|TRBJ2-1|NA
TGTGCCAGCAGTTACGCAGGGCCCGACAATGAGCAGTTCTTC
CASSYAGPDNEQFF
>14|TRBV7-2|NA|TRBJ1-5|NA
TGTGCCAGCAGCTTGGACCCCAGGGGTCAGCCCCAGCATTTT
CASSLDPRGQPQHF
>13|TRBV7-2|NA|TRBJ1-5|NA
TGTGCCAGCAGCTTAGAGAGGGGCGGGCCCCAGCATTTT
CASSLERGGPQHF
>15|TRBV7-2|NA|TRBJ1-1|NA
TGTGCCAGCCGAATCGTGACGGGGCGCGACACTGAAGCTTTCTTT
CASRIVTGRDTEAFF
>13|TRBV5-6|TRBD1|TRBJ2-1|NA
TGTGCCAGCAGCGGAACAGGGGACAATGAGCAGTTCTTC
CASSGTGDNEQFF
>14|TRBV15|TRBD1|TRBJ1-5|NA
TGTGCCACCAGCAGACAGGGGGAGGATCAGCCCCAGCATTTT
CATSRQGEDQPQHF
>15|TRBV27|NA|TRBJ1-2|NA
TGTGCCAGCAGTTTAGGGATTGGTTCTAACTATGGCTACACCTTC
CASSLGIGSNYGYTF
>13|TRBV30|NA|TRBJ1-2|once
TGTGCCTGGAGTGTCCAAGGTTTTAGCGGCTACACCTTC
CAWSVQGFSGYTF
>14|TRBV6-2/TRBV6-3|TRBD1|TRBJ1-2|NA
TGTGCCAGCACGCGGACAGGGCTAAACTATGGCTACACCTTC
CASTRTGLNYGYTF
>12|TRBV2|NA|TRBJ1-6|NA
TGTGCCGGAAAGGGGGTCAATTCACCCCTCCACTTT
CAGKGVNSPLHF
>15|TRBV18|TRBD2|TRBJ2-1|NA
TGTGCCAGCTCAGAGACTAGCGGGACCCCTAATGAGCAGTTCTTC
CASSETSGTPNEQFF
>15|TRBV6-2/TRBV6-3|TRBD1|TRBJ1-1|NA
TGTGCCAGCAGTTACGGTTGGACAGGGGGCACTGAAGCTTTCTTT
CASSYGWTGGTEAFF
>16|TRBV29-1|NA|TRBJ1-1|NA
TGCAGCGTCCTCGACAGGTTGGGAGCCATGAACACTGAAGCTTTCTTT
CSVLDRLGAMNTEAFF
>16|TRBV5-4|TRBD1|TRBJ1-1|NA
TGTGCCAGCAGCCCGGAGACAGGGGTAGGGGACACTGAAGCTTTCTTT
CASSPETGVGDTEAFF
>14|TRBV12-3/TRBV12-4|TRBD2|TRBJ2-1|NA
TGTGCCAGCAGTCCCCCCGGGACTAACAATGAGCAGTTCTTC
CASSPPGTNNEQFF